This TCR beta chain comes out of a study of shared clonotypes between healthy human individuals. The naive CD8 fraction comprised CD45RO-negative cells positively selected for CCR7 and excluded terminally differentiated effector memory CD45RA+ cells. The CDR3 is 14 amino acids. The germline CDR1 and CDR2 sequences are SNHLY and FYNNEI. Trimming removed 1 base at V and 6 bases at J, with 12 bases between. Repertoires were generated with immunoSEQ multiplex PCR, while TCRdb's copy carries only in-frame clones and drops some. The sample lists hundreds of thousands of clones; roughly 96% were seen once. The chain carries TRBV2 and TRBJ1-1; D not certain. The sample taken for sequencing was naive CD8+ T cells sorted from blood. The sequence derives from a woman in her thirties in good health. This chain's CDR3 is CASSEDYSPAEAFF. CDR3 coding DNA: TGTGCCAGCAGTGAAGATTACTCCCCCGCTGAAGCTTTCTTT.